These 17 T cell receptor beta chains share one sample of origin, sequenced in a study of cytomegalovirus exposure and HLA in healthy donors. A multiplex PCR was run with 60 Vbeta primers and 13 Jbeta primers. The table came from immunoSEQ multiplex PCR; TCRdb's copy has only in-frame clones and leaves some out. The repertoire has about 110,000 clones, more than 65% of them found once; the top ten carry 6.2%. The sample taken for sequencing was PBMCs. These TCRs come from a man aged 25 to 40 in good health and CMV-seropositive.

The chain carries TRBV6-1 and TRBJ2-2; 12 positions agree with TRBD1. The germline V gene encodes CDR1 MNHNS and CDR2 SASEGT. V shed 2 bases and J 4 bases; nucleotides not matched to a gene: 5. The CDR3 length is 17 residues. This CDR3 is CASSEPGTGGGTGELFF. The CDR3 nucleotides read TGTGCCAGCAGTGAACCCGGGACAGGGGGCGGCACCGGGGAGCTGTTTTTT.

V usage is TRBV30 and J usage is TRBJ1-6; the match to TRBD1 covers 8 bases. CDR1 and CDR2 (germline): GTSNPN, SVGIG (reference sequence). V trimming: 1 base; J trimming: 7 bases; junction bases outside the gene matches: 3. CDR3 size: 14 residues. The CDR3 DNA reads TGTGCCTGGAGTGGGGGACAGGAGAATTCACCCCTCCACTTT. Its protein product is CAWSGGQENSPLHF.

This chain links TRBV5-6 with TRBJ2-5; 14 positions agree with TRBD2. The length of the CDR3 is 16 residues. Germline V gene lookup returns CDR1 SGHDT and CDR2 YYEEEE. With 4 bases clipped from V and 3 bases from J, the junction kept 5 bases outside the gene matches. CDR3 bases: TGTGCCAGCAGCGTGACTAGCGGGGGGGAAGAAGAGACCCAGTACTTC. Protein: CASSVTSGGEEETQYF. Full variable domain (rest looked up from reference TRBV5-6 and TRBJ2-5): DAGVTQSPTHLIKTRGQQVTLRCSPKSGHDTVSWYQQALGQGPQFIFQYYEEEERQRGNFPDRFSGHQFPNYSSELNVNALLLGDSALYLCASSVTSGGEEETQYFGPGTRLLVL.

This clone showed up just a few times. The CDR3 DNA follows: TGTGCCAGCAGGGAAACACAGGGGTCCTACAATGAGCAGTTCTTC. It specifies CASRETQGSYNEQFF. The chain employs TRBV6-5 and TRBJ2-1, with 7 bases lining up with TRBD1. The trim removed 6 bases at V and 1 base at J, leaving 6 bases unmatched. CDR3 size: 15 residues. Per germline, CDR1 MNHEY and CDR2 SVGAGI.

This chain links TRBV25-1 with TRBJ2-5; D may be TRBD1 (6 bases). CDR1 is MGHDK, CDR2 SYGVNS, per germline. V lost 4 bases and J lost 1, with 19 bases in between. The CDR3 runs 17 residues. As DNA, the CDR3 is TGTGCCAGCAGTGGACAGATCAGGGGATGGGGCCAAGAGACCCAGTACTTC. Translating it yields CASSGQIRGWGQETQYF.

This chain links TRBV7-3 with TRBJ1-5, with no clear D. V was clipped by 5 bases and J by 5 bases, with 10 bases between them. Germline V gene data show CDR1 as SGHTA and CDR2 as FQGTGA. This CDR3 spans 13 amino acids. The CDR3 bases are TGTGCCAGCAGCGAAGGGAGGGATCAGCCCCAGCATTTT. Translating gives CASSEGRDQPQHF.

The table lists this clone with a count of one. The chain has TRBV7-2 and TRBJ2-7, with 7 bases matching TRBD1. Germline CDR1 SGHTA, CDR2 FQGNSA. This CDR3 spans 16 amino acids. With 5 bases clipped from V and 3 bases from J, the junction kept 13 bases outside the gene matches. The CDR3 protein is CASSLSSGTAFYEQYF. Here the CDR3 DNA reads TGTGCCAGCAGCCTTTCCTCTGGGACAGCTTTCTACGAGCAGTACTTC.

This clone was observed a few times. CDR3 in DNA: TGTGCCAGCAGCTTAGGGACAGCCGAGCAGTTCTTC. The encoded protein is CASSLGTAEQFF. The J gene is TRBJ2-1, the V gene TRBV7-9; D is possibly TRBD1 (6 bases). The V gene's germline CDR1 is SEHNR and CDR2 FQNEAQ (reference sequence). This CDR3 is 12 amino acids long. Trimming stripped 1 base from V and 10 bases from J, with 8 bases between. The full variable domain, completed using reference TRBV7-9 and TRBJ2-1, is DTGVSQNPRHKITKRGQNVTFRCDPISEHNRLYWYRQTLGQGPEFLTYFQNEAQLEKSRLLSDRFSAERPKGSFSTLEIQRTEQGDSAMYLCASSLGTAEQFFGPGTRLTVL.

This rearrangement joins TRBV18 to TRBJ1-3, with D possibly TRBD1 on 5 matching bases. CDR3 length equals 16 residues. Germline-derived CDR1 and CDR2 are KGHSH and LQKENI. V gave up 5 bases and J gave up 3 bases, with 17 bases separating them. CDR3 DNA: TGTGCCAGCTCAGCGGGGGTGGAGAGAAATGGAAACACCATATATTTT. Translation: CASSAGVERNGNTIYF.

The J gene is TRBJ2-7, the V gene TRBV11-2, with 11 bases matching TRBD1. This CDR3 comprises 17 residues. CDR1 is SGHAT and CDR2 is FQNNGV in the germline V gene. The ends lost 5 bases at V and 0 bases at J; junction bases unmatched: 9. CDR3 amino acids: CASSPRTGGLSSYEQYF. The CDR3 region has the DNA TGTGCCAGCAGCCCGAGGACAGGGGGCTTAAGCTCCTACGAGCAGTACTTC. Drawing the rest from reference TRBV11-2 and TRBJ2-7, the complete variable domain is EAGVAQSPRYKIIEKRQSVAFWCNPISGHATLYWYQQILGQGPKLLIQFQNNGVVDDSQLPKDRFSAERLKGVDSTLKIQPAKLEDSAVYLCASSPRTGGLSSYEQYFGPGTRLTVT.

The chain couples TRBV6-6 to TRBJ2-7; D gene ambiguous. CDR3 length equals 12 residues. Per germline, CDR1 MNHNY and CDR2 SVGAGI (reference sequence). Trimming took off 6 bases at V and 4 bases at J, with 10 bases between the two ends. The CDR3 DNA follows: TGTGCCAGCAGCCTGACTCATTACGAGCAGTACTTC. Protein product: CASSLTHYEQYF.

The chain carries TRBV6-1 and TRBJ1-2, with D hard to call. Germline-derived CDR1 and CDR2 are MNHNS and SASEGT. V lost 8 bases to trimming and J lost 4 bases, with 20 bases between them. The CDR3 has 15 residues. The CDR3, as DNA: TGTGCCAGCGCCCTAGACCCCATTGTGCGCTATGGCTACACCTTC. Its translation is CASALDPIVRYGYTF.

The chain recombines TRBV7-6 with TRBJ2-5; no reliable D call. The germline gives CDR1 SGHVS, CDR2 FNYEAQ. The CDR3 sequence is 13 residues long. The germline V and J ends were trimmed by 5 bases and 7 bases, with 14 bases remaining between them. CDR3 region: CASSPLPVVTQYF. The CDR3 DNA sequence: TGTGCCAGCAGCCCCCTCCCGGTCGTGACCCAGTACTTC. Based on the CDR3 plus reference TRBV7-6 and TRBJ2-5, the full variable domain is GAGVSQSPRYKVTKRGQDVALRCDPISGHVSLYWYRQALGQGPEFLTYFNYEAQQDKSGLPNDRFSAERPEGSISTLTIQRTEQRDSAMYRCASSPLPVVTQYFGPGTRLLVL.

V usage is TRBV7-3 and J usage is TRBJ2-3, with 10 positions matching TRBD1. Germline CDR1 is SGHTA and CDR2 is FQGTGA. This CDR3 is 14 amino acids long. Trimming at V came to 5 bases and at J to 1 base, leaving 0 bases not matched to a gene. CDR3 nucleotides: TGTGCCAGCAGCGGGACAGGGGGCACAGATACGCAGTATTTT. Protein: CASSGTGGTDTQYF.

This sequence joins TRBV5-4 and TRBJ2-5; D is unclear. CDR1 is SGHNT and CDR2 is YYREEE in the germline V gene (reference sequence). Trimming took off 2 bases at V and 5 bases at J, with 7 bases between the two ends. The CDR3 sequence is 12 residues long. The CDR3 DNA is TGTGCCAGCAGCTTCGTCTCGGAGACCCAGTACTTC. Protein: CASSFVSETQYF.

The genes are TRBV9 and TRBJ1-1; 7 bases fit TRBD1. The CDR3 totals 13 residues. Germline lookup yields CDR1 SGDLS and CDR2 YYNGEE. V gave up 1 base and J gave up 4 bases; unmatched junction bases: 1. The DNA for the CDR3 is TGTGCCAGCAGCGTAAACAGGGGCACTGAAGCTTTCTTT. Translating gives CASSVNRGTEAFF. Based on the CDR3 plus reference TRBV9 and TRBJ1-1, the full variable domain is DSGVTQTPKHLITATGQRVTLRCSPRSGDLSVYWYQQSLDQGLQFLIQYYNGEERAKGNILERFSAQQFPDLHSELNLSSLELGDSALYFCASSVNRGTEAFFGQGTRLTVV.

The chain links TRBV2 to TRBJ2-5, with 9 bases that match TRBD2. The end of the DNA fits TRBJ2-7 better, so the J call may be wrong. Germline-derived CDR1 and CDR2 are SNHLY and FYNNEI. The CDR3 has 15 amino acids. In nucleotides, the CDR3 is TGTGCCAGCAGGGGGACTAGCTTCTACTCCTACGAGCAGTACTTC. Its protein is CASRGTSFYSYEQYF.